The clone carrying this TCR beta chain was detected ten times or more. Its antigen is undetermined. Germline CDR1 reads KGHSH; CDR2 reads LQKENI. There are 16 residues in the CDR3. The trim removed 4 bases at V and 0 bases at J, leaving 6 bases unmatched. Amplification of TCR beta CDR3 regions used RNA as the template. The TCR CDR3 first-round RT-PCR relied on the HTBI primer set. TCRdb independently ran MiXCR on the multiplex PCR reads; one entry per CDR3 protein. The profile shows 450,000 to 600,000 distinct CDR3 sequences, 15% to 20% of them singletons. At least 3 on the Clinical Activity Score was recorded for ophthalmopathy patients, who also had NOSPECS grade at least 4 and duration under 3 months. The study based diagnoses on clinical symptoms, serum thyroxine and TRAb, thyroid ultrasound and orbital computed tomography. The authors took PBMCs from 9.5 to 10 ml fresh peripheral blood. This sample is part of a study of T cells in Graves' hyperthyroidism and ophthalmopathy.

Study results and caveats: Blood also showed most of the thyroid clonotypes that were expanded above 0.001.

The sample was blood. This chain connects TRBV18 to TRBJ1-1, with 9 bases identical to TRBD1. This TCR was recovered from a man aged 35 to 55 with Graves' ophthalmopathy. The CDR3 DNA reads as TGTGCCAGCTCACAAACACAGGGGGCGATGAACACTGAAGCTTTCTTT. Its protein product is CASSQTQGAMNTEAFF.